This T cell receptor beta chain originates from a study of control samples from healthy donors and cancer patients. Clones were read by immunoSEQ multiplex PCR, and TCRdb kept only the in-frame ones, dropping some. The table lists roughly 74,000 clones, 90% to 95% of them singletons. J was trimmed by 9 bases and V by 7 bases; bases with no gene match: 10. The CDR3 is 15 amino acids. Germline V CDR1 and CDR2: LNHNV, YYDKDF (reference sequence). V is TRBV15 and J is TRBJ2-2; 11 nucleotides match TRBD1. This TCR came from a woman under 30 in good health. The source material was blood. CDR3 DNA sequence: TGTGCCACCAAAGAGGGGGACAGGGGGGCGAGGGAGCTGTTTTTT. It codes for CATKEGDRGARELFF.